These 15 T cell receptor beta chains came from one sample sequenced in a study of radiotherapy plus CTLA-4 blockade in lung cancer. Data came from immunoSEQ multiplex PCR; TCRdb stores just in-frame clones and leaves some out. The table shows about 81,000 clones, with 55% to 75% occurring only once. This specimen was peripheral blood, taken from a patient treated with radiotherapy plus ipilimumab. Every receptor here comes from a human donor with non-small cell lung cancer that progressed on radiotherapy plus ipilimumab.

This clone occurred a few times. V is TRBV27 and J is TRBJ1-5; D possibly corresponds to TRBD1 (6 bases). In germline, CDR1 is MNHEY, CDR2 SMNVEV (reference sequence). V was cut by 7 bases and J by 2 bases, with 18 bases left in between. The CDR3 is 16 amino acids. Here the CDR3 reads CASKRGRGVGNQPQHF. The CDR3 region has the DNA TGTGCCAGCAAGCGGGGGCGTGGAGTGGGCAATCAGCCCCAGCATTTT.

The J gene is TRBJ2-3, the V gene TRBV10-3; D may match TRBD1 or TRBD2 (5 bases each). Germline assignment: CDR1 ENHRY and CDR2 SYGVKD. This CDR3 spans 14 amino acids. V shed 10 bases and J shed 4 bases, with 18 bases lying between them. CDR3 protein: CATRAPGDADTQYF. DNA for the CDR3: TGTGCCACCCGAGCCCCCGGGGACGCAGATACGCAGTATTTT.

The chain couples TRBV28 to TRBJ1-4, with unresolved D. Trimming stripped 3 bases from V and 5 bases from J, with 10 bases between. Germline CDR1 and CDR2: MDHEN and SYDVKM. The CDR3 is 14 amino acids. The CDR3 nucleotides are TGTGCCAGCAGTTTCCCCGGACGCAATGAAAAACTGTTTTTT. Translated: CASSFPGRNEKLFF. The entire variable domain, with the rest obtained from reference TRBV28 and TRBJ1-4, is as follows: DVKVTQSSRYLVKRTGEKVFLECVQDMDHENMFWYRQDPGLGLRLIYFSYDVKMKEKGDIPEGYSVSREKKERFSLILESASTNQTSMYLCASSFPGRNEKLFFGSGTQLSVL.

J is TRBJ1-2 and V is TRBV4-3; D ambiguous. This CDR3 has 13 residues. V shed 0 bases and J shed 2 bases, with 4 bases lying between them. Germline CDR1 reads LGHNA; CDR2 reads YSLEER. The DNA of the CDR3 is TGCGCCAGCAGCCAAGACGGGAACTATGGCTACACCTTC. Translated: CASSQDGNYGYTF.

The gene calls are TRBV27 and TRBJ2-5, with TRBD1 identical over 7 bases. Germline values: CDR1 MNHEY, CDR2 SMNVEV (reference sequence). V lost 0 bases to trimming and J lost 2 bases; unmatched junction nucleotides: 3. The CDR3 loop spans 15 amino acids. The CDR3 DNA reads as TGTGCCAGCAGTTTATCCCCGGGACAGCAAGAGACCCAGTACTTC. It codes for CASSLSPGQQETQYF.

V usage is TRBV11-2 and J usage is TRBJ2-1; possibly TRBD1 for D (8 bases). CDR1 SGHAT and CDR2 FQNNGV come from the germline V gene. There are 15 residues in the CDR3. The V and J ends lost 6 bases and 4 bases respectively, with 16 bases between them. CDR3 in DNA: TGTGCCAGCAGAAGGGAGGGACAGGAGTACAATGAGCAGTTCTTC. Protein: CASRREGQEYNEQFF.

This clone came up once. V is TRBV11-1 and J is TRBJ2-3; tentatively, D is TRBD1 (6 bases). CDR3 size: 16 residues. Germline V gives CDR1 SGHAT, CDR2 FQDESV (reference sequence). The V gene lost 4 bases and the J gene lost 2 bases, with 16 bases spanning the gap. The CDR3 DNA is TGTGCCAGCAGCTCGGGACACCTCAGGATCACAGATACGCAGTATTTT. Residues: CASSSGHLRITDTQYF.

This clone was observed a handful of times. The rearrangement uses TRBV4-3 and TRBJ2-7; 9 bases fit TRBD2. J gave up 2 bases and V 4 bases, and 3 bases lay outside the gene matches. The CDR3 covers 14 residues. The germline V gene has CDR1 LGHNA and CDR2 YSLEER. DNA of the CDR3: TGCGCCAGCAGCCCCTCTAGCGGGACCTACGAGCAGTACTTC. Amino acids: CASSPSSGTYEQYF.

V gene TRBV15 combines with J gene TRBJ1-4; 8 bases align to TRBD1. The CDR3 contains 15 residues. J gave up 8 bases and V 1 base, and 6 bases lay outside the gene matches. CDR1 is LNHNV and CDR2 is YYDKDF in the germline V gene (reference sequence). The CDR3 loop is CATSRAGTGGEKLFF. The CDR3 DNA sequence: TGTGCCACCAGCAGAGCCGGGACAGGAGGGGAAAAACTGTTTTTT.

The chain carries TRBV27 and TRBJ1-2, with a possible D match to TRBD1 (6 bases). V shed 3 bases and J shed 3 bases, with 11 bases lying between them. CDR1 is MNHEY, CDR2 SMNVEV, per germline (reference sequence). There are 14 residues in the CDR3. In DNA, the CDR3 is TGTGCCAGCAGTTTGAACAGGGACTACTATGGCTACACCTTC. Its translation: CASSLNRDYYGYTF.

The chain is built from TRBV6-5 and TRBJ1-2; D is perhaps TRBD1 (5 bases). The CDR3 loop spans 14 amino acids. Germline CDR1 reads MNHEY; CDR2 reads SVGAGI. With 6 bases removed from V and 2 bases from J, the gap between germline ends came to 13 bases. The CDR3 spells CASSPGGMNYGYTF. The CDR3 DNA reads as TGTGCCAGCAGCCCTGGGGGGATGAACTATGGCTACACCTTC.

CDR3 protein: CASHKGVSTDTQYF. CDR3 bases: TGCGCCAGCCACAAGGGGGTGAGCACAGATACGCAGTATTTT. The chain employs TRBV5-1 and TRBJ2-3, with D perhaps TRBD1 (6 bases). Trimming removed 7 bases at V and 0 bases at J, with 12 bases between. The CDR3 has 14 residues. Germline CDR1 and CDR2: SGHRS and YFSETQ. Together with reference TRBV5-1 and TRBJ2-3, the CDR3 gives the full variable domain: KAGVTQTPRYLIKTRGQQVTLSCSPISGHRSVSWYQQTPGQGLQFLFEYFSETQRNKGNFPGRFSGRQFSNSRSEMNVSTLELGDSALYLCASHKGVSTDTQYFGPGTRLTVL.

V usage is TRBV2 and J usage is TRBJ2-3, with TRBD1 identical over 10 bases. This CDR3 region has 12 residues. The germline V gene has CDR1 SNHLY and CDR2 FYNNEI. Germline trimming cut 7 bases from V and 11 bases from J; bases unmatched to any gene: 6. The CDR3: CASTGQGEKQYF. In DNA form, the CDR3 reads TGTGCCAGCACCGGACAGGGGGAGAAGCAGTATTTT.

This chain uses TRBV7-8 with TRBJ2-7; D perhaps matches TRBD1 (5 bases). CDR3 length: 13 amino acids. With 8 bases removed from V and 0 bases from J, the gap between germline ends came to 11 bases. Germline loops: CDR1 SGHVS, CDR2 FQNEAQ. CDR3 residues: CASVTENSYEQYF. The DNA of the CDR3 is TGTGCCAGCGTGACAGAAAACTCCTACGAGCAGTACTTC. Variable domain in full (rest from reference TRBV7-8 and TRBJ2-7): GAGVSQSPRYKVAKRGQDVALRCDPISGHVSLFWYQQALGQGPEFLTYFQNEAQLDKSGLPSDRFFAERPEGSVSTLKIQRTQQEDSAVYLCASVTENSYEQYFGPGTRLTVT.

The V gene is TRBV5-4, the J gene TRBJ2-5; TRBD1 matches 7 bases. The length of the CDR3 is 13 residues. J was trimmed by 2 bases and V by 4 bases; bases with no gene match: 2. The germline V gene encodes CDR1 SGHNT and CDR2 YYREEE (reference sequence). As DNA, the CDR3 is TGTGCCAGCAGCAAGGGACAGCAAGAGACCCAGTACTTC. Residues: CASSKGQQETQYF.